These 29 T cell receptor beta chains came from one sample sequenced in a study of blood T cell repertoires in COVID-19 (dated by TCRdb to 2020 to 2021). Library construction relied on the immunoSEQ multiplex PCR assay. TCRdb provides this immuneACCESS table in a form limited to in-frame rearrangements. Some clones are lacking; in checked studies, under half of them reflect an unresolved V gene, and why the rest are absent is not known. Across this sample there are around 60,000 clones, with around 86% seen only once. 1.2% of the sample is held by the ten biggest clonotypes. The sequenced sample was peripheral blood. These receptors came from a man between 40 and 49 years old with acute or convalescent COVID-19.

The CDR3: CASSQDATAGLNYGYTF. DNA of the CDR3: TGCGCCAGCAGCCAAGACGCGACAGCCGGCCTTAACTATGGCTACACCTTC. This chain connects TRBV4-1 to TRBJ1-2; D is perhaps TRBD1 (5 bases). Germline V lookup: CDR1 MGHRA, CDR2 YSYEKL. V was trimmed by 0 bases and J by 1 base, leaving 15 bases between them. The CDR3 is 17 residues long.

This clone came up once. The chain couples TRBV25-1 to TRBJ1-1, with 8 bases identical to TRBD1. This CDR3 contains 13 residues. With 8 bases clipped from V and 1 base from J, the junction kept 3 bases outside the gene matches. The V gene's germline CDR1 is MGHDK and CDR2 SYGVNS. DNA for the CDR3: TGTGCCAGCTTAGGGACAGGGAACACTGAAGCTTTCTTT. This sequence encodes CASLGTGNTEAFF.

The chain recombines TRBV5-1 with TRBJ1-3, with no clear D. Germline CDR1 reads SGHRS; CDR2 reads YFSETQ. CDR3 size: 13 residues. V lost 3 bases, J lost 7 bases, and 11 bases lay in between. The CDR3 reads CASSSPAANTIYF. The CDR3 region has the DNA TGCGCCAGCAGCTCCCCCGCCGCGAACACCATATATTTT.

As DNA, the CDR3 is TGTGCCAGCAGCCCCCCCGGTGGGGGGACCCAAGAGACCCAGTACTTC. It translates to CASSPPGGGTQETQYF. V and J are TRBV11-2 and TRBJ2-5; possibly TRBD2 for D (6 bases). Trimming pared 5 bases from V and 1 base from J, leaving 17 bases between. The CDR3 is 16 residues long. Per the germline V gene, CDR1 is SGHAT and CDR2 is FQNNGV.

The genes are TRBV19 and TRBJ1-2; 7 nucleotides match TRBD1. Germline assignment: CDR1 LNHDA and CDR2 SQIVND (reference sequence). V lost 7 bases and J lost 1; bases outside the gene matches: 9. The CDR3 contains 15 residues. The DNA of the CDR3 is TGTGCCAGTACTCCGGGACAGAGTGATAACTATGGCTACACCTTC. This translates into CASTPGQSDNYGYTF.

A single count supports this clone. The chain's CDR3 is CASARGGTDTQYF. The CDR3 nucleotides are TGCGCCAGCGCACGCGGCGGGACAGATACGCAGTATTTT. The genes are TRBV4-1 and TRBJ2-3, with TRBD2 as a possible D gene (5 bases). Trimming removed 8 bases at V and 3 bases at J, with 12 bases between. The CDR3 spans 13 residues. CDR1 is MGHRA and CDR2 is YSYEKL in the germline V gene.

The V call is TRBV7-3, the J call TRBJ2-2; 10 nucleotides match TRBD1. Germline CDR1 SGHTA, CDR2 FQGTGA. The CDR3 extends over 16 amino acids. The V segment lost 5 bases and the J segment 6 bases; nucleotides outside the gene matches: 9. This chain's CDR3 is CASSATGTGVSGELFF. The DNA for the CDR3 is TGTGCCAGCAGCGCGACCGGGACAGGGGTTTCCGGGGAGCTGTTTTTT.

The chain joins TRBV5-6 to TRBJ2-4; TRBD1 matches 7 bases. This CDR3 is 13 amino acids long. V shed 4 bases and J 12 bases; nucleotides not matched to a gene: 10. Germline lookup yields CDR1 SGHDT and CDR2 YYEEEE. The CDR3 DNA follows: TGTGCCAGCAGCGGACCGGACAGGCTGCGTCAGTACTTC. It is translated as CASSGPDRLRQYF.

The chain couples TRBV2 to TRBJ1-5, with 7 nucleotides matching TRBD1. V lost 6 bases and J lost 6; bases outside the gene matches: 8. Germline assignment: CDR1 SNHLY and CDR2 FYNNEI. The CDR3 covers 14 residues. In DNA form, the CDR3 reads TGTGCCAGCAGGAGAGACAGGGATCGTCAGCCCCAGCATTTT. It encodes CASRRDRDRQPQHF.

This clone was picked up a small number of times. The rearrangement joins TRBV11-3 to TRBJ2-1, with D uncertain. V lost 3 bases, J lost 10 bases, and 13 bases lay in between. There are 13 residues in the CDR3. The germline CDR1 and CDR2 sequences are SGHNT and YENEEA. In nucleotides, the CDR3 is TGTGCCAGCAGCTTCTATTCCCCCGAGGAGCAGTTCTTC. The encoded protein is CASSFYSPEEQFF.

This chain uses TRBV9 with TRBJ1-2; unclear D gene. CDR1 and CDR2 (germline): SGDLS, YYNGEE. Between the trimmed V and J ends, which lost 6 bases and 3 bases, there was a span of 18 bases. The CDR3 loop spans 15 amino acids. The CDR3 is CASTRTPREDYGYTF. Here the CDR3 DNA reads TGTGCCAGCACTCGTACTCCCCGCGAGGACTATGGCTACACCTTC.

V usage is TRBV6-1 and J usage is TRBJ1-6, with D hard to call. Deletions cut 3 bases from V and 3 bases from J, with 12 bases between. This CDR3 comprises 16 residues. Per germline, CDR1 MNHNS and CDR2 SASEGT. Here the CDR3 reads CASSDEVSRYNSPLHF. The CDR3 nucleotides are TGTGCCAGCAGTGATGAGGTCAGCCGCTATAATTCACCCCTCCACTTT.

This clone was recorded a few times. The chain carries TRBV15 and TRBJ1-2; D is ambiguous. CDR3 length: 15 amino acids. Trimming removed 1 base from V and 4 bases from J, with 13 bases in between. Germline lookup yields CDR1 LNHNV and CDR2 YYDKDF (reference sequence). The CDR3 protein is CATSRGRGVGYGYTF. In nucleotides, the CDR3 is TGTGCCACCAGCAGAGGCCGGGGAGTCGGCTATGGCTACACCTTC.

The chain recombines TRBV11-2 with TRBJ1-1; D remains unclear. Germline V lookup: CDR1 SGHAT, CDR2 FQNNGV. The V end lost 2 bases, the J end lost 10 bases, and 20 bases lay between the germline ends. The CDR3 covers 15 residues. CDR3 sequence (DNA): TGTGCCAGCAGCTTAAGGCGGGGTTCCGGGGTTGGAGCTTTCTTT. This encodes CASSLRRGSGVGAFF.

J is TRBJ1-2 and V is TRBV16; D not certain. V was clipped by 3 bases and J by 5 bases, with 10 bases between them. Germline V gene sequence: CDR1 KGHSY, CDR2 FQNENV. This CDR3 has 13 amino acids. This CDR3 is CASSQGSDYGYTF. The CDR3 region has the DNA TGTGCCAGCAGCCAGGGGAGTGATTATGGCTACACCTTC.

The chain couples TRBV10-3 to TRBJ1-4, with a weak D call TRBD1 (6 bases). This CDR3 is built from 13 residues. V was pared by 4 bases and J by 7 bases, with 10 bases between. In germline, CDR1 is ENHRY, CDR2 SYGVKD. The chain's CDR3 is CAISGGGSEKLFF. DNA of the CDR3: TGTGCCATCAGTGGGGGGGGCAGTGAAAAACTGTTTTTT.

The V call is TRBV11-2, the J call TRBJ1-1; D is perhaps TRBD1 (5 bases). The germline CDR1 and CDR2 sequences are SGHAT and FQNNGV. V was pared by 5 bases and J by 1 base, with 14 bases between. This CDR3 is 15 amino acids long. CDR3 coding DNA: TGTGCCAGCAGCCCAGAGACAGCGACGAACACTGAAGCTTTCTTT. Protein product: CASSPETATNTEAFF.

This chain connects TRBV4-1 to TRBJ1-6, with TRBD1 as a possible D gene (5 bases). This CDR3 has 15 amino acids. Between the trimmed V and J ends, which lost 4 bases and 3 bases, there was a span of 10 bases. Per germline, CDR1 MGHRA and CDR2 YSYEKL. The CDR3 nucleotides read TGCGCCAGCAGCCGGGAAGGGGACTATAATTCACCCCTCCACTTT. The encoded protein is CASSREGDYNSPLHF.

The CDR3: CASSVGVRDMSYGYTF. CDR3 DNA sequence: TGTGCCAGCAGCGTAGGAGTAAGGGACATGAGCTATGGCTACACCTTC. V usage is TRBV9 and J usage is TRBJ1-2; tentatively, D is TRBD1 (6 bases). Germline CDR1 is SGDLS and CDR2 is YYNGEE. Trimming took 0 bases from V and 4 from J, leaving 16 bases between them. The CDR3 has 16 amino acids.

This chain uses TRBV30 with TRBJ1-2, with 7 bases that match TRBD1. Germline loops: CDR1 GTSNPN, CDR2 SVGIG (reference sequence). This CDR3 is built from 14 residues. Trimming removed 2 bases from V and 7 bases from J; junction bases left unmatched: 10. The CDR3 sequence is CAWSRLGTEGGYTF. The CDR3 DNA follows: TGTGCCTGGAGTCGGTTAGGGACAGAGGGTGGCTACACCTTC.

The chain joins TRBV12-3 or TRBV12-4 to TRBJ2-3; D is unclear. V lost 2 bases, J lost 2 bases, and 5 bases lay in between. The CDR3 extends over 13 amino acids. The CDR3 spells CASSLWATDTQYF. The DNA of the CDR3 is TGTGCCAGCAGTTTATGGGCCACAGATACGCAGTATTTT.

The CDR3, as DNA: TGTGCCAGCACCACGGGGACTAGCGGGGGGGCAAGGACAAGGGAGCAGTTCTTC. This codes for CASTTGTSGGARTREQFF. The chain links TRBV5-4 to TRBJ2-1; 16 bases are shared with TRBD2. V shed 6 bases, J shed 10 bases, and the junction held 16 bases outside the gene matches. The CDR3 is 18 amino acids. The germline V gene encodes CDR1 SGHNT and CDR2 YYREEE (reference sequence). Full variable domain (rest looked up from reference TRBV5-4 and TRBJ2-1): ETGVTQSPTHLIKTRGQQVTLRCSSQSGHNTVSWYQQALGQGPQFIFQYYREEENGRGNFPPRFSGLQFPNYSSELNVNALELDDSALYLCASTTGTSGGARTREQFFGPGTRLTVL.

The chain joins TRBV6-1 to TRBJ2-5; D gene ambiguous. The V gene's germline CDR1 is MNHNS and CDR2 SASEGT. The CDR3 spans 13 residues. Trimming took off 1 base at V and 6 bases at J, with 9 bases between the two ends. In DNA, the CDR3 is TGTGCCAGCAGTGAAGGACTTGTACAGACCCAGTACTTC. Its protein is CASSEGLVQTQYF.

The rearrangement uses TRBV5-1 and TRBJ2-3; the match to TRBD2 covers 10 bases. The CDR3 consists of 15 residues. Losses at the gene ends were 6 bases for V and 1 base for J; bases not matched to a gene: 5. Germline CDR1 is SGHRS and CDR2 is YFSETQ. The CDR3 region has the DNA TGCGCCAGCACATTGGGGACTAGCGGCACAGATACGCAGTATTTT. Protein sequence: CASTLGTSGTDTQYF.

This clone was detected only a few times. CDR3: CASRGDGRETQYF. DNA for the CDR3: TGTGCCAGCAGGGGGGACGGGAGGGAGACCCAGTACTTC. The V call is TRBV6-5, the J call TRBJ2-5; TRBD2 aligns across 7 bases. With V trimmed by 6 bases and J by 5 bases, 6 bases remained unmatched. The CDR3 contains 13 residues. In germline, CDR1 is MNHEY, CDR2 SVGAGI.

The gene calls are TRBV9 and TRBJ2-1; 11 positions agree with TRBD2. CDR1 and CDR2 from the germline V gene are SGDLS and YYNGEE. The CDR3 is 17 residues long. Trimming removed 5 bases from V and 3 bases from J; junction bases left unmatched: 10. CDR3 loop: CASSPKRLAGSYNEQFF. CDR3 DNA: TGTGCCAGCAGTCCTAAGAGACTAGCGGGAAGCTACAATGAGCAGTTCTTC.

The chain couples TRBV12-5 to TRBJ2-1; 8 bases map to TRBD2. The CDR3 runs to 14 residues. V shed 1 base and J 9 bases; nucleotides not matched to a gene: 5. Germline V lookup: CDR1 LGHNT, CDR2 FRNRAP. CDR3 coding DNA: TGTGCTAGTGGTTTGGCGGGGGGGGCCAGTGAGCAGTTCTTC. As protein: CASGLAGGASEQFF.

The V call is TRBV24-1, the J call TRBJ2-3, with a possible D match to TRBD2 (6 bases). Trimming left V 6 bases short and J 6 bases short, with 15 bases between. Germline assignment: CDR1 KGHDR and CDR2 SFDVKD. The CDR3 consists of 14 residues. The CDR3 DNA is TGTGCCACCAGTACCGGAGGGAGTGGGGATACGCAGTATTTT. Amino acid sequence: CATSTGGSGDTQYF.

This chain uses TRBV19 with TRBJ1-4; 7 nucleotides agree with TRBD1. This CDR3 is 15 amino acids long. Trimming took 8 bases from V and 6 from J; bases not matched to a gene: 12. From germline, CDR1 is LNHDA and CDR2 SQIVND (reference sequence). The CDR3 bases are TGTGCCAGTTCCGGAAGGGGACAGCGCCATGAAAAACTGTTTTTT. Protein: CASSGRGQRHEKLFF.